This TCR beta chain derives from a study of preoperative IRX-2 immunotherapy in early breast cancer. The data were produced by immunoSEQ multiplex PCR, yet TCRdb's version contains in-frame clones alone and is incomplete. The top ten clones hold roughly 1.6% of a sample with about 43,000 clones, about 94% of them seen once. Germline CDR1 is SGHRS and CDR2 is YFSETQ. The CDR3 has 16 residues. The V and J ends lost 0 bases and 6 bases respectively, with 19 bases between them. Treatment of the sample: preoperative locoregional IRX-2 cytokine immunotherapy. Sequenced material: tumor tissue, taken after IRX-2 immunotherapy. The chain employs TRBV5-1 and TRBJ2-7; D unclear. The sequence was collected from a human donor with breast cancer. CDR3 in DNA: TGCGCCAGCAGCTTGGGTATGGCAAGCTTGTCTCTCGAGCAGTACTTC. Protein: CASSLGMASLSLEQYF.